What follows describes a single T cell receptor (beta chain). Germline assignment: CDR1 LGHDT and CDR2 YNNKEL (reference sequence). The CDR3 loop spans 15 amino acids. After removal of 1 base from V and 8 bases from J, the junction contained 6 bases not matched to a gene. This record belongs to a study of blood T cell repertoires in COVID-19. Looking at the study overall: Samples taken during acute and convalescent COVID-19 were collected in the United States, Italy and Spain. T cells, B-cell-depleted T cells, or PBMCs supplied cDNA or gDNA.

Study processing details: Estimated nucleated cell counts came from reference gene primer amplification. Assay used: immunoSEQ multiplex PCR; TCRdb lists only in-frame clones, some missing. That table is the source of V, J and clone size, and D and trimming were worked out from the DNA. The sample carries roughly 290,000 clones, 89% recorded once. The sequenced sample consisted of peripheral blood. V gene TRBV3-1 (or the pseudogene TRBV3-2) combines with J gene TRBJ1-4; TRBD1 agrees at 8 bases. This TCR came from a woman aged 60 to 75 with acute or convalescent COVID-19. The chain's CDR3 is CASSQGPGGEEKLFF. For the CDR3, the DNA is TGTGCCAGCAGCCAAGGACCAGGGGGCGAAGAAAAACTGTTTTTT.